This TCR beta chain was recovered during a study of prognosis after radiotherapy for stage I lung cancer. The germline CDR1 and CDR2 sequences are SNHLY and FYNNEI. This CDR3 spans 16 amino acids. With 3 bases removed from V and 0 bases from J, the gap between germline ends came to 11 bases. Whole-study findings and limits: TRBV and TRBJ gene usage reportedly differed between patients with and without metastases. Unique TCR clone counts fell after stereotactic body radiation therapy, median 10,088 versus 6,861. Post-therapy Shannon entropy was lower in patients developing distant metastases following stereotactic body radiation therapy.

Using two-round multiplex PCR, the authors amplified TCR beta CDR3 from genomic DNA. Initially, in first-round PCR, primers specific to each TRBV and TRBJ gene were used. TCRdb ran MiXCR on the multiplex PCR reads and lists one entry per CDR3 protein. The sample lists tens of thousands of distinct CDR3 sequences, roughly 52% occurring once. This clonotype was counted ten times or more. The target antigen is unknown. The sequencing used PBMCs, collected before or after stereotactic body radiation therapy (not recorded which). The receptor comes from a donor over 45 with non-small cell lung cancer. The chain has TRBV2 and TRBJ2-2; D is unresolved. The CDR3 here is CASSDASAANTGELFF. The CDR3 DNA follows: TGTGCCAGCAGTGACGCCAGCGCTGCGAACACCGGGGAGCTGTTTTTT.